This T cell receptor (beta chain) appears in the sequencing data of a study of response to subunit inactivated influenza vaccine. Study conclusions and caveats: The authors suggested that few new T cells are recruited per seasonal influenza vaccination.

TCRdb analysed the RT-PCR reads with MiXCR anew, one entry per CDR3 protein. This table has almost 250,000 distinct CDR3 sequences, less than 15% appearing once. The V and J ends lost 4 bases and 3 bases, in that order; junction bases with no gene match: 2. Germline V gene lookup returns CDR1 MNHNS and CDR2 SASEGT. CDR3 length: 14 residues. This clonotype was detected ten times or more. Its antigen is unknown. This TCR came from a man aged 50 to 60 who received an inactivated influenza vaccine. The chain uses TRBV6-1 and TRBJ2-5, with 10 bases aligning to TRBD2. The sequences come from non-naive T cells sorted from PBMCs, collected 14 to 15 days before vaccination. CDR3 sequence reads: CASSGTSGEETQYF. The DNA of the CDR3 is TGTGCCAGCAGTGGGACTAGCGGAGAAGAGACCCAGTACTTC.